These T cell receptor beta chains were read from a single sample in a study of CD8 T cells in Susac syndrome. MiXCR, applied by TCRdb to the immunoSEQ multiplex PCR reads, yields one record per CDR3 protein. The profile shows nearly 200,000 distinct CDR3 sequences, about 95% of them singletons. What was sequenced was CD4+ T cells from PBMCs. The receptors were sampled from a human donor with multiple sclerosis. CDR3s include the opening cysteine and the closing phenylalanine or tryptophan. The D gene is left open where the match is weak. For some rows the clone size is stated as once, few or many, or as a class when expanded; others skip it.

clone_size	cdr3_length	d_call	v_call	j_call	cdr3_aa	cdr3_nt
-	12	-	TRBV3-1	TRBJ2-1	CASSLLLNEQFF	TGTGCCAGCAGCCTTCTCTTGAATGAGCAGTTCTTC
-	13	-	TRBV27	TRBJ1-2	CASRQPPAYGYTF	TGTGCCAGCCGCCAACCTCCAGCATATGGCTACACCTTC
-	13	-	TRBV25-1	TRBJ2-7	CASSGRRVNEQYF	TGTGCCAGCAGTGGGCGCAGGGTCAACGAGCAGTACTTC
few	14	-	TRBV11-2	TRBJ1-6	CASRSPGRDSPLHF	TGTGCCAGCAGGTCACCCGGACGGGATTCACCCCTCCACTTT
-	14	-	TRBV30	TRBJ1-5	CAWSLAGAGQPQHF	TGTGCCTGGAGTTTGGCAGGGGCTGGACAGCCCCAGCATTTT
-	13	-	TRBV20-1	TRBJ2-1	CSVFEWGYNEQFF	TGCAGTGTTTTTGAGTGGGGCTACAATGAGCAGTTCTTC
-	15	-	TRBV19	TRBJ1-6	CASSTARTVDSPLHF	TGTGCCAGTAGTACTGCAAGGACAGTGGATTCACCCCTCCACTTT
-	13	TRBD1	TRBV2	TRBJ2-7	CASSGTGAYEQYF	TGTGCCAGCAGTGGGACAGGGGCCTACGAGCAGTACTTC
once	17	-	TRBV28	TRBJ2-7	CASSSIGMWRDDYEQYF	TGTGCCAGCAGTTCGATCGGAATGTGGCGGGACGACTACGAGCAGTACTTC
-	13	-	TRBV7-2	TRBJ2-2	CASISRLAGELFF	TGTGCCAGCATCTCCCGACTAGCCGGGGAGCTGTTTTTT
-	15	-	TRBV30	TRBJ2-7	CAWSVRPGRVYEQYF	TGTGCCTGGAGTGTACGGCCGGGACGGGTCTACGAGCAGTACTTC